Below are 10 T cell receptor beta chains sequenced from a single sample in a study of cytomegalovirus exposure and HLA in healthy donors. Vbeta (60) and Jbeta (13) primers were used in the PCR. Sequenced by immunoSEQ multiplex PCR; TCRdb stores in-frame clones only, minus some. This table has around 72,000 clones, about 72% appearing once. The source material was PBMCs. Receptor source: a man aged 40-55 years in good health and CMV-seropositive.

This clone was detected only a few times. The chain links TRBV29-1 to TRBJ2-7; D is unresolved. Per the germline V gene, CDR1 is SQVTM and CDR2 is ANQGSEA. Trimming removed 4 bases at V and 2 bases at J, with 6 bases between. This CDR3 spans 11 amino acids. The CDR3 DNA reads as TGCAGCGTTGGTGGAGCCTACGAGCAGTACTTC. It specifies CSVGGAYEQYF.

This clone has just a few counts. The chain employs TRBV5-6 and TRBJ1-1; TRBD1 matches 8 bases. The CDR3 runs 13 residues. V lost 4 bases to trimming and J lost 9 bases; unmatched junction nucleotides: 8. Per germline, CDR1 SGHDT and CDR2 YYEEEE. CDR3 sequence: CASSVDRGRQAFF. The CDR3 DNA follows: TGTGCCAGCAGCGTCGACAGGGGAAGGCAAGCTTTCTTT.

This chain's CDR3 is CASSLAAGLYGYTF. The CDR3 coding sequence is TGTGCCAGCAGCTTAGCGGCAGGGCTCTATGGCTACACCTTC. The chain joins TRBV7-2 to TRBJ1-2; perhaps TRBD1 as D (5 bases). Germline CDR1 reads SGHTA; CDR2 reads FQGNSA. This CDR3 is 14 amino acids long. The V end lost 0 bases, the J end lost 4 bases, and 9 bases lay between the germline ends.

CDR3 in DNA: TGTGCCAGCAGACCCGTTCCCGGGACAGCGGAGGAAAAACTGTTTTTT. Its protein product is CASRPVPGTAEEKLFF. This chain uses TRBV2 with TRBJ1-4, with 7 positions matching TRBD1. Per the germline V gene, CDR1 is SNHLY and CDR2 is FYNNEI. This CDR3 is 16 amino acids long. Trimming removed 6 bases from V and 8 bases from J; junction bases left unmatched: 15.

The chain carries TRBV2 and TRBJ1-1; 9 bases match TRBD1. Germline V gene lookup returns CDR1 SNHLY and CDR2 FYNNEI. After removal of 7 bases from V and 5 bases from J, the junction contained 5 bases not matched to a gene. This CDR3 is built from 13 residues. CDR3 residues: CASKQGAGTEAFF. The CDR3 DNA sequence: TGTGCCAGCAAACAGGGGGCCGGAACTGAAGCTTTCTTT.

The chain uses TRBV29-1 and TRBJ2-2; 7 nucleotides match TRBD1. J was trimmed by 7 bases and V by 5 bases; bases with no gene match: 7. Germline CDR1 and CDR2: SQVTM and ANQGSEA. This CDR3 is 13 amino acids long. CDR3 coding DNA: TGCAGCGTTTCAGGGGGATATGGCGGGGAGCTGTTTTTT. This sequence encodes CSVSGGYGGELFF.

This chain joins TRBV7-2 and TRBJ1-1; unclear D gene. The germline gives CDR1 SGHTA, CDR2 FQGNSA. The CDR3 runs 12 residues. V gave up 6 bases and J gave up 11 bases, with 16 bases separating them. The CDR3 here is CASRVTGLTAFF. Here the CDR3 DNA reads TGTGCCAGCAGAGTAACTGGATTGACTGCTTTCTTT.

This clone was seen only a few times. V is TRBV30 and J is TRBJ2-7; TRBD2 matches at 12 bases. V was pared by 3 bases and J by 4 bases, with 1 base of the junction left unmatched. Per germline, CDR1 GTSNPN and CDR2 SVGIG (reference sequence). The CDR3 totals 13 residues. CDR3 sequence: CAWRLAGGYEQYF. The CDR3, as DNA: TGTGCCTGGAGACTAGCGGGGGGTTACGAGCAGTACTTC.

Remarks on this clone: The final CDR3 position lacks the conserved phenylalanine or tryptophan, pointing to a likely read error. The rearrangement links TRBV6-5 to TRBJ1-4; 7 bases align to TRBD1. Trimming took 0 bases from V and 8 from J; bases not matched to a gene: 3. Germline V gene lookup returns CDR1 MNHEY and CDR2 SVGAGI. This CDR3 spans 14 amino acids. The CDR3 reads CASSYSQGGEKLFV. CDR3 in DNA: TGTGCCAGCAGTTACTCCCAGGGGGGCGAAAAACTGTTTGTT.

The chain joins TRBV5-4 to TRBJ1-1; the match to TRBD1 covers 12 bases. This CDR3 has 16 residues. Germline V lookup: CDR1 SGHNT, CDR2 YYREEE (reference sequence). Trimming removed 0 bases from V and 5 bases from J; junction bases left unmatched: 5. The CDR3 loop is CASSLGPGQGATEAFF. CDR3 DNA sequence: TGTGCCAGCAGCTTGGGTCCGGGACAGGGGGCAACTGAAGCTTTCTTT.